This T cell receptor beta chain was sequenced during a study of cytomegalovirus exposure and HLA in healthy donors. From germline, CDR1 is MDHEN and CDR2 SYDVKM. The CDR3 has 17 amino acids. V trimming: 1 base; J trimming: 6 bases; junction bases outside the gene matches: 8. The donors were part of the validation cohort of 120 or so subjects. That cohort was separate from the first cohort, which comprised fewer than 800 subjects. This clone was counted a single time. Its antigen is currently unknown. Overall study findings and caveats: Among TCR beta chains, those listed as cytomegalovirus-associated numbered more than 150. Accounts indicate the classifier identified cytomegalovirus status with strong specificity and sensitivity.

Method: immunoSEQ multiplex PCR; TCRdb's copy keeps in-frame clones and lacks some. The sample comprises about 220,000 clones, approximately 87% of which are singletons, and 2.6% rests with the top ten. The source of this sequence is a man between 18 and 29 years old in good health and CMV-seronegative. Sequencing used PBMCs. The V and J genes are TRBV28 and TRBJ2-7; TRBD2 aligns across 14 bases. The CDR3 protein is CASSLFKAGLAGAEQYF. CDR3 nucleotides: TGTGCCAGCAGTTTATTTAAGGCGGGACTAGCGGGAGCCGAGCAGTACTTC.